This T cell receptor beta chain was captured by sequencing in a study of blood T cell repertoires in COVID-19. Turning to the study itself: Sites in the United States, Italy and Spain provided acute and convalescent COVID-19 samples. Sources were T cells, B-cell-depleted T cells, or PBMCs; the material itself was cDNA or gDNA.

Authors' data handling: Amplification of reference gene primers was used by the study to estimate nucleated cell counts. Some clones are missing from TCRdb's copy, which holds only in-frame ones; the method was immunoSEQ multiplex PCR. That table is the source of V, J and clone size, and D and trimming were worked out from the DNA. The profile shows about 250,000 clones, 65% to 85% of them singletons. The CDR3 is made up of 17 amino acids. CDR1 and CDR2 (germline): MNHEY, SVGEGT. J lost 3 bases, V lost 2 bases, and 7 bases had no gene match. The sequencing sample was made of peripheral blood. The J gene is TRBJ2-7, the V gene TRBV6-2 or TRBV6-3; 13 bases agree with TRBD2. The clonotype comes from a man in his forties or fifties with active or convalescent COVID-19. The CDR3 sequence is CASSYRLLAGGIYEQYF. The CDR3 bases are TGTGCCAGCAGTTACAGGCTACTAGCGGGGGGGATCTACGAGCAGTACTTC.